These 7 T cell receptor beta chains originate from one sample sequenced in a study of blood T cell repertoires in COVID-19. Clones were sequenced by immunoSEQ multiplex PCR, and TCRdb holds only the in-frame ones, with some missing. The sample lists fewer than 200,000 clones; 84% were seen once. The sequencing sample was made of peripheral blood. Receptors were obtained from a man between 40 and 49 years old who had recovered from COVID-19.

This clone was counted a few times. This rearrangement joins TRBV9 to TRBJ1-2, with D possibly being TRBD1 (5 bases). Germline CDR1 is SGDLS and CDR2 is YYNGEE. Between the trimmed V and J ends, which lost 0 bases and 7 bases, there was a span of 10 bases. The CDR3 spans 13 residues. DNA for the CDR3: TGTGCCAGCAGCGTAGAGGGCGGGGGTGGCTACACCTTC. Its protein is CASSVEGGGGYTF.

The CDR3 sequence is CASRSVTEAFF. CDR3 sequence (DNA): TGTGCCAGCAGGTCGGTTACTGAAGCTTTCTTT. The chain is built from TRBV28 and TRBJ1-1; unclear D gene. This CDR3 region has 11 residues. Germline loops: CDR1 MDHEN, CDR2 SYDVKM. The ends were cut back, 6 bases at V and 5 bases at J, with 7 bases in the middle.

V usage is TRBV2 and J usage is TRBJ2-7, with TRBD2 matching 13 bases. V gave up 1 base and J gave up 4 bases; unmatched junction bases: 7. Germline lookup yields CDR1 SNHLY and CDR2 FYNNEI. This CDR3 spans 17 amino acids. The CDR3 nucleotides read TGTGCCAGCAGTGAAGAGTGGACTAGCGGGAGAGAATACGAGCAGTACTTC. Protein sequence: CASSEEWTSGREYEQYF.

This clone came up a few times. The chain combines TRBV7-8 with TRBJ2-3, with D tentatively TRBD2 (7 bases). The V end was cut by 8 bases, the J end by 6 bases, with 18 bases between. The V gene's germline CDR1 is SGHVS and CDR2 FQNEAQ. The CDR3 contains 14 residues. The DNA for the CDR3 is TGTGCCAGCTCCCTAGGGGGGGGAATTGATACGCAGTATTTT. Encoded protein: CASSLGGGIDTQYF. The full variable domain, its missing parts supplied by reference TRBV7-8 and TRBJ2-3, is GAGVSQSPRYKVAKRGQDVALRCDPISGHVSLFWYQQALGQGPEFLTYFQNEAQLDKSGLPSDRFFAERPEGSVSTLKIQRTQQEDSAVYLCASSLGGGIDTQYFGPGTRLTVL.

This clone was seen only a few times. The rearrangement uses TRBV18 and TRBJ2-1; 10 bases are shared with TRBD2. Trimming took 6 bases from V and 8 from J; bases not matched to a gene: 7. The CDR3 totals 14 residues. The germline CDR1 and CDR2 sequences are KGHSH and LQKENI. The DNA of the CDR3 is TGTGCCAGCTCCAGCGGGAGGGTGGTGGATGAGCAGTTCTTC. The encoded protein is CASSSGRVVDEQFF. The entire variable domain, with the rest obtained from reference TRBV18 and TRBJ2-1, is as follows: NAGVMQNPRHLVRRRGQEARLRCSPMKGHSHVYWYRQLPEEGLKFMVYLQKENIIDESGMPKERFSAEFPKEGPSILRIQQVVRGDSAAYFCASSSGRVVDEQFFGPGTRLTVL.

The chain uses TRBV9 and TRBJ1-3, with TRBD1 as a possible D gene (5 bases). The CDR3 is made up of 16 amino acids. Trimming removed 1 base from V and 4 bases from J, with 15 bases in between. Germline V gene lookup returns CDR1 SGDLS and CDR2 YYNGEE. The DNA for the CDR3 is TGTGCCAGCAGCGTATCGGGAGGAGGGGCCGGAAACACCATATATTTT. Its translation is CASSVSGGGAGNTIYF. Looking up the rest from reference TRBV9 and TRBJ1-3 gives the full variable domain: DSGVTQTPKHLITATGQRVTLRCSPRSGDLSVYWYQQSLDQGLQFLIQYYNGEERAKGNILERFSAQQFPDLHSELNLSSLELGDSALYFCASSVSGGGAGNTIYFGEGSWLTVV.

The J gene is TRBJ2-3, the V gene TRBV12-1; the table gives TRBD2 as D, unverified against the DNA. TRBV12-1 is an annotated pseudogene. The CDR3 covers 18 residues. CDR3 nucleotides: TGTGCCAGCAGCACTCGGACTAGCGGGGGTTCGGAGACAGATACGCAGTATTTT. This codes for CASSTRTSGGSETDTQYF.